This T cell receptor (beta chain) was sequenced in a study of blood T cell repertoires in COVID-19. This clone was picked up one time. The CDR3 has 18 residues. CDR1 SGHRS and CDR2 YFSETQ come from the germline V gene. Trimming removed 3 bases at V and 10 bases at J, with 26 bases between. Original methodology: The assay estimated nucleated cells by amplifying reference gene primers. TCRdb's copy holds only in-frame clones and misses some; the assay was immunoSEQ multiplex PCR. V, J and clone size are taken as reported in that table, and D and trimming were inferred from the DNA itself. The data show some 530,000 clones, roughly nine tenths seen once. Living in under 30 US areas, the participants were between 18 and 89 years of age.

Material: PBMCs or T cells enriched from blood (not recorded which). The chain employs TRBV5-1 and TRBJ1-6; D perhaps matches TRBD1 (5 bases). This sequence was found in a woman aged 55 to 70 who had recovered from COVID-19. The CDR3 protein is CASSSSYQGAIGNSPLHF. In nucleotides, the CDR3 is TGCGCCAGCAGCTCCTCTTATCAAGGGGCAATAGGGAACTCACCCCTCCACTTT. Based on the CDR3 plus reference TRBV5-1 and TRBJ1-6, the full variable domain is KAGVTQTPRYLIKTRGQQVTLSCSPISGHRSVSWYQQTPGQGLQFLFEYFSETQRNKGNFPGRFSGRQFSNSRSEMNVSTLELGDSALYLCASSSSYQGAIGNSPLHFGNGTRLTVT.